This entry features one T cell receptor beta chain sequence. Antigen: not known. This sample is part of a study of cytomegalovirus exposure and HLA in healthy donors. Whole-study findings and limits: DRB1 showed the most TCR associations and HLA-C the fewest in a later analysis, as rates varied by HLA locus.

The germline V gene has CDR1 MDHEN and CDR2 SYDVKM. The CDR3 has 12 residues. The PCR ran on 60 Vbeta and 13 Jbeta primers. The protocol was immunoSEQ multiplex PCR, while the TCRdb copy is restricted to in-frame clones and leaves out a portion. In the table there are 170,000 or so clones, over 70% of which are singletons. The chain links TRBV28 to TRBJ2-5, with unresolved D. The DNA end is a closer match to TRBJ2-7, so the J assignment may be wrong. The receptor was isolated from a male donor in good health and CMV-seronegative. The sample was PBMCs. In DNA, the CDR3 is TGTGCCAGCAGTTTATCGCGGTACGAGCAGTACTTC. Protein sequence: CASSLSRYEQYF.